The 23 T cell receptor beta chains below all came from one sample that was sequenced in a study of blood T cell repertoires in COVID-19. Sequencing was performed with immunoSEQ multiplex PCR; in TCRdb, only in-frame clones are kept and a portion is missing. The profile covers around 100,000 clones, with less than 85% appearing a single time and approximately 25% taken by the ten largest. Sequenced sample: peripheral blood. These receptors were obtained from a human donor in a cohort sampled during active COVID-19.

The rearrangement uses TRBV27 and TRBJ2-5, with 12 bases matching TRBD2. The V and J ends lost 4 bases and 2 bases, in that order; junction bases with no gene match: 5. CDR1 and CDR2 from the germline V gene are MNHEY and SMNVEV (reference sequence). The CDR3 sequence is 16 residues long. The CDR3 reads CASSSGLAGVQETQYF. As DNA, the CDR3 is TGTGCCAGCAGTTCGGGACTAGCGGGTGTACAAGAGACCCAGTACTTC.

This chain joins TRBV24-1 and TRBJ2-7; the D is unclear. Germline CDR1 KGHDR, CDR2 SFDVKD. Trimming shortened V by 5 bases and J by 2 bases, and 15 bases separated the two germline ends. The CDR3 runs 15 residues. CDR3 residues: CATSATAVAPYEQYF. DNA for the CDR3: TGTGCCACCAGTGCGACGGCGGTTGCTCCCTACGAGCAGTACTTC.

DNA for the CDR3: TGTGCCAGTAGTAAGGATCGGACTAGCGGGAGGAACGAGCAGTACTTC. Translation: CASSKDRTSGRNEQYF. The rearrangement links TRBV19 to TRBJ2-7, with 14 positions matching TRBD2. In germline, CDR1 is LNHDA, CDR2 SQIVND (reference sequence). V trimming: 4 bases; J trimming: 5 bases; junction bases outside the gene matches: 7. The CDR3 has 16 amino acids.

The V and J genes are TRBV27 and TRBJ1-2, with 7 bases that match TRBD1. Looked up from germline, CDR1 is MNHEY and CDR2 is SMNVEV (reference sequence). CDR3 length equals 14 residues. J was trimmed by 4 bases and V by 4 bases; bases with no gene match: 6. CDR3 sequence (DNA): TGTGCCAGCAGTTCCCGACAGGGCCTCTATGGCTACACCTTC. Protein sequence: CASSSRQGLYGYTF.

Comments on this clone: This sample also contains other DNA sequences that code for the same CDR3. The V and J genes are TRBV5-1 and TRBJ1-4; possible D gene TRBD1, 5 bases. The germline V gene encodes CDR1 SGHRS and CDR2 YFSETQ. The CDR3 is made up of 14 amino acids. Trimming took off 3 bases at V and 7 bases at J, with 13 bases between the two ends. The CDR3 nucleotides read TGCGCCAGCAGCTCCGGAGGGGCGGGTGAAAAACTGTTTTTT. It translates to CASSSGGAGEKLFF.

This clone was observed at least ten times. V and J are TRBV27 and TRBJ2-1, with D perhaps TRBD2 (5 bases). Trimming pared 8 bases from V and 9 bases from J, leaving 23 bases between. Per germline, CDR1 MNHEY and CDR2 SMNVEV (reference sequence). The CDR3 contains 15 residues. The CDR3 bases are TGTGCCAGCCCCGTCGGGGTTCCCTGTACAATTGAGCAGTTCTTC. It translates to CASPVGVPCTIEQFF.

This clone has just one count. The genes are TRBV12-3 or TRBV12-4 and TRBJ1-5, with no clear D. This CDR3 spans 12 amino acids. Trimming pared 2 bases from V and 7 bases from J, leaving 6 bases between. CDR3 DNA sequence: TGTGCCAGCAGTTTAATGGGCCAGCCCCAGCATTTT. This translates into CASSLMGQPQHF.

The chain is built from TRBV5-1 and TRBJ1-5; D remains ambiguous. This CDR3 contains 15 residues. Trimming removed 1 base at V and 7 bases at J, with 15 bases between. The germline CDR1 and CDR2 sequences are SGHRS and YFSETQ. This chain's CDR3 is CASSLTPGSGQPQHF. The CDR3 bases are TGCGCCAGCAGCTTGACGCCGGGGTCGGGGCAGCCCCAGCATTTT. The full variable domain, in which reference TRBV5-1 and TRBJ1-5 provide the parts outside the CDR3, is KAGVTQTPRYLIKTRGQQVTLSCSPISGHRSVSWYQQTPGQGLQFLFEYFSETQRNKGNFPGRFSGRQFSNSRSEMNVSTLELGDSALYLCASSLTPGSGQPQHFGDGTRLSIL.

This clone was seen a single time. The chain links TRBV5-6 to TRBJ2-7; 8 bases match TRBD1. The CDR3 spans 17 residues. The junction had 11 bases not matched to a gene; V was cut back by 3 bases and J by 0 bases. Per germline, CDR1 SGHDT and CDR2 YYEEEE. The CDR3 region is CASSSTGAMPSSYEQYF. DNA of the CDR3: TGTGCCAGCAGCTCGACAGGGGCCATGCCAAGCTCCTACGAGCAGTACTTC.

The chain carries TRBV5-1 and TRBJ2-3; 7 bases align to TRBD1. V dropped 0 bases and J dropped 2; count of bases not matched to a gene: 12. From germline, CDR1 is SGHRS and CDR2 YFSETQ. This CDR3 contains 18 residues. CDR3 DNA: TGCGCCAGCAGCTTGGCCCCGACAGGGATAAGTTCCACAGATACGCAGTATTTT. This gives the protein CASSLAPTGISSTDTQYF.

V is TRBV4-2 and J is TRBJ2-3; TRBD2 agrees at 13 bases. The CDR3 is 17 residues long. Germline V lookup: CDR1 LGHNA, CDR2 YNFKEQ. With V trimmed by 1 base and J by 2 bases, 3 bases remained unmatched. CDR3 in amino acids: CASSQGLAGGPTDTQYF. The CDR3 DNA sequence: TGTGCCAGCAGCCAAGGACTAGCGGGAGGCCCCACAGATACGCAGTATTTT.

This clone showed up just once. This chain links TRBV29-1 with TRBJ2-5; maybe TRBD2 (5 bases). With 6 bases removed from V and 4 bases from J, the gap between germline ends came to 18 bases. From germline, CDR1 is SQVTM and CDR2 ANQGSEA. The CDR3 sequence is 14 residues long. The CDR3 coding sequence is TGCAGCGTATACTCCGGACTGTTGGGAGAGACCCAGTACTTC. It translates to CSVYSGLLGETQYF.

The rearrangement links TRBV6-6 to TRBJ1-2; D may be TRBD1 (5 bases). This CDR3 spans 15 amino acids. Trimming removed 1 base from V and 2 bases from J, with 11 bases in between. CDR1 and CDR2 from the germline V gene are MNHNY and SVGAGI (reference sequence). The CDR3 is CASSYFAGMNYGYTF. The CDR3 DNA reads TGTGCCAGCAGTTACTTCGCAGGGATGAACTATGGCTACACCTTC.

The V gene is TRBV11-3, the J gene TRBJ2-7; D gene uncertain. V was trimmed by 1 base and J by 6 bases, leaving 13 bases between them. Germline V gene lookup returns CDR1 SGHNT and CDR2 YENEEA. The CDR3 has 14 amino acids. This chain's CDR3 is CASSLGSKPGEQYF. The CDR3 nucleotides read TGTGCCAGCAGCTTAGGCTCTAAGCCGGGCGAGCAGTACTTC.

The rearrangement joins TRBV7-2 to TRBJ1-1; 7 nucleotides align to TRBD1. This CDR3 has 12 amino acids. Germline loops: CDR1 SGHTA, CDR2 FQGNSA. V was pared by 10 bases and J by 5 bases, with 7 bases of the junction left unmatched. The CDR3 sequence: CAIETGNTEAFF. The DNA of the CDR3 is TGTGCCATCGAGACAGGGAATACTGAAGCTTTCTTT.

The chain has TRBV5-8 and TRBJ2-1; no clear D gene. CDR3 length: 17 amino acids. Germline assignment: CDR1 SGHTS and CDR2 YDEGEE. V lost 1 base and J lost 0, with 14 bases in between. The chain's CDR3 is CASSLPSTWSSYNEQFF. CDR3 nucleotides: TGTGCCAGCAGCTTGCCCTCTACGTGGAGCTCCTACAATGAGCAGTTCTTC.

The chain joins TRBV28 to TRBJ1-1, with 8 positions matching TRBD1. V lost 7 bases, J lost 4 bases, and 8 bases stayed unmatched. The CDR3 consists of 14 residues. The V gene's germline CDR1 is MDHEN and CDR2 SYDVKM. The CDR3 reads CASTEGRGRTEAFF. In DNA form, the CDR3 reads TGTGCCAGCACCGAGGGCAGGGGGCGCACTGAAGCTTTCTTT.

The chain couples TRBV5-4 to TRBJ2-3, with D possibly being TRBD2 (5 bases). V lost 7 bases, J lost 3 bases, and 18 bases lay in between. Germline V gene data show CDR1 as SGHNT and CDR2 as YYREEE (reference sequence). This CDR3 has 15 residues. The DNA of the CDR3 is TGTGCCAGCGCCCTCAGCGGTACACAAACAGATACGCAGTATTTT. Residues: CASALSGTQTDTQYF.

V gene TRBV7-2 combines with J gene TRBJ1-1; D unclear. The germline V gene has CDR1 SGHTA and CDR2 FQGNSA. There are 11 residues in the CDR3. V lost 3 bases and J 10 bases, leaving 9 bases between the germline ends. The CDR3: CASSFGVVAFF. The CDR3 DNA reads TGTGCCAGCAGCTTCGGGGTGGTAGCTTTCTTT.

This chain uses TRBV3-1 (or the pseudogene TRBV3-2) with TRBJ1-1; 8 bases align to TRBD1. CDR1 and CDR2 (germline): LGHDT, YNNKEL (reference sequence). The CDR3 sequence is 13 residues long. The J segment lost 4 bases and the V segment lost 7 bases, leaving 5 bases of the junction unmatched. CDR3 protein: CASTNRGGTEAFF. The DNA for the CDR3 is TGTGCCAGCACCAACAGGGGGGGCACTGAAGCTTTCTTT.

The J gene is TRBJ2-2, the V gene TRBV11-3, with TRBD2 identical over 10 bases. The length of the CDR3 is 16 residues. Per the germline V gene, CDR1 is SGHNT and CDR2 is YENEEA. J gave up 6 bases and V 6 bases, and 10 bases lay outside the gene matches. The CDR3 protein is CASRRGSGGASGELFF. The CDR3 DNA follows: TGTGCCAGCAGGCGCGGAAGCGGGGGGGCTTCCGGGGAGCTGTTTTTT. Using reference TRBV11-3 and TRBJ2-2 for the parts outside the CDR3, the full variable domain is EAGVVQSPRYKIIEKKQPVAFWCNPISGHNTLYWYLQNLGQGPELLIRYENEEAVDDSQLPKDRFSAERLKGVDSTLKIQPAELGDSAVYLCASRRGSGGASGELFFGEGSRLTVL.

J is TRBJ1-2 and V is TRBV7-9, with TRBD1 identical over 11 bases. V trimming: 5 bases; J trimming: 6 bases; junction bases outside the gene matches: 5. The CDR3 is 14 residues long. Germline values: CDR1 SEHNR, CDR2 FQNEAQ (reference sequence). CDR3: CASSPGQGAHGYTF. CDR3 sequence (DNA): TGTGCCAGCAGCCCCGGACAGGGGGCCCATGGCTACACCTTC.

The rearrangement uses TRBV10-1 and TRBJ1-1, with a possible D match to TRBD1 (5 bases). Trimming cost V 4 bases and J 11 bases, with 17 bases left between them. Germline-derived CDR1 and CDR2 are WNHNN and SYGVQD (reference sequence). The CDR3 extends over 13 amino acids. As DNA, the CDR3 is TGCGCCAGCAGTGCCCCGACAGAGGTGAGGGCTTTCTTT. Protein product: CASSAPTEVRAFF.